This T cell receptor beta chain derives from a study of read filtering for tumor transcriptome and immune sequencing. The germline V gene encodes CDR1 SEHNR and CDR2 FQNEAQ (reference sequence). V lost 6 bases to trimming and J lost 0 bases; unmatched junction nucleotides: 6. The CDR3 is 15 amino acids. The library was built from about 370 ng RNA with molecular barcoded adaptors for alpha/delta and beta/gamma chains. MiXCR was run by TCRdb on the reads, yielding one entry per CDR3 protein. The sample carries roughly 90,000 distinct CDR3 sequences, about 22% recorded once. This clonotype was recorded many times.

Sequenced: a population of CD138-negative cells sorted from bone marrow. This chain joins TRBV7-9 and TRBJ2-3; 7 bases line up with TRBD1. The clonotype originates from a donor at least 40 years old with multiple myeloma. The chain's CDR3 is CASRFQGVSTDTQYF. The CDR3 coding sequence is TGTGCCAGCAGGTTCCAGGGGGTAAGCACAGATACGCAGTATTTT. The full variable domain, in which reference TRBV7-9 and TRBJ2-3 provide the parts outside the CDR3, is DTGVSQNPRHKITKRGQNVTFRCDPISEHNRLYWYRQTLGQGPEFLTYFQNEAQLEKSRLLSDRFSAERPKGSFSTLEIQRTEQGDSAMYLCASRFQGVSTDTQYFGPGTRLTVL.